What follows is one T cell receptor beta chain and its context. The antigen remains undetermined. The data belong to a study of shared clonotypes between healthy human individuals. Study-wide results and limits: The study sampled only blood, and tissue repertoires likely differ.

V was pared by 1 base and J by 2 bases, with 6 bases between. This CDR3 region has 14 residues. The germline CDR1 and CDR2 sequences are MNHNS and SASEGT. Execution of the assay was at deep level. Data came from immunoSEQ multiplex PCR; TCRdb stores just in-frame clones and leaves some out. Of 2 million to 2.5 million clones detected, over 85% appear once; the ten largest clones hold more than 0.1%. This chain uses TRBV6-1 with TRBJ1-5, with D uncertain. The receptor's source is a man aged 18 to 35 in good health. The sequenced sample consisted of naive CD4+ T cells sorted from blood. This sample's subset: CD45RA+ positively selected. The chain's CDR3 is CASSEEKGNQPQHF. CDR3 bases: TGTGCCAGCAGTGAAGAGAAGGGCAATCAGCCCCAGCATTTT.